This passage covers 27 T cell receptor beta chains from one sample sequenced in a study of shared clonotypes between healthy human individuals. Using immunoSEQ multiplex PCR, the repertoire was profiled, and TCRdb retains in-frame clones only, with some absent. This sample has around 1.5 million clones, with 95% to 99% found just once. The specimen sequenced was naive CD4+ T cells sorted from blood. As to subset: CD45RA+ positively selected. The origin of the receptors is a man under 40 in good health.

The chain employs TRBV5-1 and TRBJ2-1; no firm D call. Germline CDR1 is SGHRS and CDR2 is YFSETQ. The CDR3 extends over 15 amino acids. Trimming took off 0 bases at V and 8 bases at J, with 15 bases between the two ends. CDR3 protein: CASSLASISPDEQFF. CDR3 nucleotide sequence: TGCGCCAGCAGCTTGGCCTCTATAAGTCCGGATGAGCAGTTCTTC.

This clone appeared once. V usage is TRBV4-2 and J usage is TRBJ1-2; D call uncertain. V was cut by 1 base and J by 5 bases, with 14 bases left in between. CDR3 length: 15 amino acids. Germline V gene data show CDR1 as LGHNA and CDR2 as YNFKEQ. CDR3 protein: CASSQVTSGVYGYTF. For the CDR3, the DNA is TGTGCCAGCAGCCAAGTTACCTCCGGAGTTTATGGCTACACCTTC.

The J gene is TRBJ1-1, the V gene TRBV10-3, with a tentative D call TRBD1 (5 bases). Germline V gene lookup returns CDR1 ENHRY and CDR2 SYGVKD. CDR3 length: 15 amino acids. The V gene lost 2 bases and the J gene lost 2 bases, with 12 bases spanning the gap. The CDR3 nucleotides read TGTGCCATCAGTGAGCCTCGGACACTAAACACTGAAGCTTTCTTT. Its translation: CAISEPRTLNTEAFF.

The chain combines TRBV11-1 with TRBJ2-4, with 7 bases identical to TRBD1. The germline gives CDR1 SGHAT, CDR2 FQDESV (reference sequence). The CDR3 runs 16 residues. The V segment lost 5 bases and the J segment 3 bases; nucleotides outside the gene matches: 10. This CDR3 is CASSARGRGYKNIQYF. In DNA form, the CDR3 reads TGTGCCAGCAGCGCCCGGGGCAGGGGGTACAAAAACATTCAGTACTTC.

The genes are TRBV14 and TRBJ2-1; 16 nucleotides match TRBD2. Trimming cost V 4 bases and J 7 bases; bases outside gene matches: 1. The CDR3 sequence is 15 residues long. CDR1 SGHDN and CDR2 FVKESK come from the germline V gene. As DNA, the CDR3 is TGTGCCAGCAGCCCGGGACTAGCGGGAGGGAATGAGCAGTTCTTC. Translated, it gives CASSPGLAGGNEQFF.

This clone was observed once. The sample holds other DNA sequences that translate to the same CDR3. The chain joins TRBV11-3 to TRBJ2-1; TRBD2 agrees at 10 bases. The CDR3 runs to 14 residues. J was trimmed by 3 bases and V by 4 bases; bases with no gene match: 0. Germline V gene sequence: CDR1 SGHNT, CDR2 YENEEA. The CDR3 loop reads CASSSSGSYNEQFF. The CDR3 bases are TGTGCCAGCAGCTCTAGCGGGAGCTACAATGAGCAGTTCTTC.

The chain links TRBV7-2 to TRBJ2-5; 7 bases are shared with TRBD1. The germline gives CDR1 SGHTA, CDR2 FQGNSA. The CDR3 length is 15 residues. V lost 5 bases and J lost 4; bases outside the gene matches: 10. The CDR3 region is CASSLGLYRGETQYF. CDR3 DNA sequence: TGTGCCAGCAGCCTCGGCCTCTACAGGGGAGAGACCCAGTACTTC. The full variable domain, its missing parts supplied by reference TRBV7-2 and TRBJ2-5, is GAGVSQSPSNKVTEKGKDVELRCDPISGHTALYWYRQSLGQGLEFLIYFQGNSAPDKSGLPSDRFSAERTGGSVSTLTIQRTQQEDSAVYLCASSLGLYRGETQYFGPGTRLLVL.

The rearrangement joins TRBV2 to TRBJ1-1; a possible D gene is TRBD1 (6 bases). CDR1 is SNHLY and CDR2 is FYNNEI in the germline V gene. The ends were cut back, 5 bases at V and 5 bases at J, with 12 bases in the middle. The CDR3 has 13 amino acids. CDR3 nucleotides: TGTGCCAGCAGTTTTGGGGGGCTTACTGAAGCTTTCTTT. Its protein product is CASSFGGLTEAFF.

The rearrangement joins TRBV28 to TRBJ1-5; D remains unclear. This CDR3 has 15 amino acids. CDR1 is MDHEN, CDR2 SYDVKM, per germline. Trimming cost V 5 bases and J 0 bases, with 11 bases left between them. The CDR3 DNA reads TGTGCCAGCAGTCCGCCGCAGAGTAGCAATCAGCCCCAGCATTTT. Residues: CASSPPQSSNQPQHF.

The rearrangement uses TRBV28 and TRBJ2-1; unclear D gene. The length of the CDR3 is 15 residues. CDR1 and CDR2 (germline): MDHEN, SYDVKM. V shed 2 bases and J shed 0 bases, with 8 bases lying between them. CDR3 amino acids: CASSLPRSSYNEQFF. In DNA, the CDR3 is TGTGCCAGCAGTTTACCCAGAAGCTCCTACAATGAGCAGTTCTTC.

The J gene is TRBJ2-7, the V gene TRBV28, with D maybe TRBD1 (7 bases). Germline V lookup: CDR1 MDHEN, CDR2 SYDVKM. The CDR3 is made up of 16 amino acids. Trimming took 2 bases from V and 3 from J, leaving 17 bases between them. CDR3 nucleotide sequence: TGTGCCAGCAGTTTAAGGAGGGGGCTATTGGTCTACGAGCAGTACTTC. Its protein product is CASSLRRGLLVYEQYF. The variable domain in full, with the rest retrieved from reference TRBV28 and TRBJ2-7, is DVKVTQSSRYLVKRTGEKVFLECVQDMDHENMFWYRQDPGLGLRLIYFSYDVKMKEKGDIPEGYSVSREKKERFSLILESASTNQTSMYLCASSLRRGLLVYEQYFGPGTRLTVT.

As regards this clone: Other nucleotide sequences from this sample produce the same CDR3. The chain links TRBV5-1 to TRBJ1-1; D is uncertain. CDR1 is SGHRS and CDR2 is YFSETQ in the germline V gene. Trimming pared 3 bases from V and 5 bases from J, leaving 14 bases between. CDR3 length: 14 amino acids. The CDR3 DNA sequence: TGCGCCAGCAGCTCGGATCGGGGTCGGACTGAAGCTTTCTTT. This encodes CASSSDRGRTEAFF. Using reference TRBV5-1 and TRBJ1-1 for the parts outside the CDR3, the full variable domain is KAGVTQTPRYLIKTRGQQVTLSCSPISGHRSVSWYQQTPGQGLQFLFEYFSETQRNKGNFPGRFSGRQFSNSRSEMNVSTLELGDSALYLCASSSDRGRTEAFFGQGTRLTVV.

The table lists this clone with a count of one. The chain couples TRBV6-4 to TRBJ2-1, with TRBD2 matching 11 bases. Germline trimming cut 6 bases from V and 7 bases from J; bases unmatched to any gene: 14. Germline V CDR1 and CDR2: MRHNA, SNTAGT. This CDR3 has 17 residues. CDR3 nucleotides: TGTGCCAGCAGCCCGGGTCTCGTAGCGGGAGGGGGTAATGAGCAGTTCTTC. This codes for CASSPGLVAGGGNEQFF.

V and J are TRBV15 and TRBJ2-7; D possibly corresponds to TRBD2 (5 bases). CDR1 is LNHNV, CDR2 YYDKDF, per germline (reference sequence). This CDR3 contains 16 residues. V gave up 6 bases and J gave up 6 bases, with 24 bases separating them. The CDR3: CATSERGPPQPLEQYF. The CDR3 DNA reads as TGTGCCACCAGTGAGAGAGGGCCCCCCCAACCCCTCGAGCAGTACTTC.

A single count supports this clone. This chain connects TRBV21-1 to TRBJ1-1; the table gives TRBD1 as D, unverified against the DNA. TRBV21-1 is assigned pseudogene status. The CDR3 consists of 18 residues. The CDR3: CASSNSLGQSHLNTEAFF. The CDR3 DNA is TGTGCCAGCAGCAATTCCTTGGGACAGAGCCACTTGAACACTGAAGCTTTCTTT.

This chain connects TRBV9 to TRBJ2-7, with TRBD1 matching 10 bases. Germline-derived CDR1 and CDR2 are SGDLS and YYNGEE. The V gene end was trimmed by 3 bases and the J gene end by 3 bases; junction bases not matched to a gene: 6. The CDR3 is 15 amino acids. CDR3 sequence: CASSGWDRGFYEQYF. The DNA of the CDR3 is TGTGCCAGCAGCGGATGGGACAGGGGTTTCTACGAGCAGTACTTC. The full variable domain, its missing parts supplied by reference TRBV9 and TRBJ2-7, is DSGVTQTPKHLITATGQRVTLRCSPRSGDLSVYWYQQSLDQGLQFLIQYYNGEERAKGNILERFSAQQFPDLHSELNLSSLELGDSALYFCASSGWDRGFYEQYFGPGTRLTVT.

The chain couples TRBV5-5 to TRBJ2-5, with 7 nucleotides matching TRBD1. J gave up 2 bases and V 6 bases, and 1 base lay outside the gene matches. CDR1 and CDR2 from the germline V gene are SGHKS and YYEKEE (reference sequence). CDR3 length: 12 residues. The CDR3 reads CASNRGQETQYF. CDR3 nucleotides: TGTGCCAGCAACAGGGGACAAGAGACCCAGTACTTC. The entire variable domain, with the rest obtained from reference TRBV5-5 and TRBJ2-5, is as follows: DAGVTQSPTHLIKTRGQQVTLRCSPISGHKSVSWYQQVLGQGPQFIFQYYEKEERGRGNFPDRFSARQFPNYSSELNVNALLLGDSALYLCASNRGQETQYFGPGTRLLVL.

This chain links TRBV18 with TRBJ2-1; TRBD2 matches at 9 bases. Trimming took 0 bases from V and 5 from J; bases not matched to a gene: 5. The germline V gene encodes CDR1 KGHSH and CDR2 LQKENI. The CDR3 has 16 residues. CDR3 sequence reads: CASSPPAGTSHNEQFF. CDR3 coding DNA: TGTGCCAGCTCACCACCAGCAGGGACTAGCCACAATGAGCAGTTCTTC. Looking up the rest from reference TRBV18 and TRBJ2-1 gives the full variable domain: NAGVMQNPRHLVRRRGQEARLRCSPMKGHSHVYWYRQLPEEGLKFMVYLQKENIIDESGMPKERFSAEFPKEGPSILRIQQVVRGDSAAYFCASSPPAGTSHNEQFFGPGTRLTVL.

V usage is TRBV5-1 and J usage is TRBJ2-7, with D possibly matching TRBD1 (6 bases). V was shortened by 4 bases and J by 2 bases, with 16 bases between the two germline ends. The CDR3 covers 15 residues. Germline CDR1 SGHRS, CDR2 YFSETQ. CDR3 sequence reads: CASSLSQGGPYEQYF. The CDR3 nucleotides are TGCGCCAGCAGCCTCTCACAGGGCGGCCCCTACGAGCAGTACTTC.

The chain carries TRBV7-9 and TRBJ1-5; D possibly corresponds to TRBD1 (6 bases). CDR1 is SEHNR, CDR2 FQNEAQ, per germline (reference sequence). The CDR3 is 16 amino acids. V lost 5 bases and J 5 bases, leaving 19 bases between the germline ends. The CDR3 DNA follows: TGTGCCAGCAGCGAAAGTGGGGGCGAGGCGGATCAGCCCCAGCATTTT. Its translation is CASSESGGEADQPQHF.

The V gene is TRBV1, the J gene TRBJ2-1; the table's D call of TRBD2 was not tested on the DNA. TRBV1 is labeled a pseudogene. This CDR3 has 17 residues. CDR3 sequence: CTSSTEMAGLSYNEQFF. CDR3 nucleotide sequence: TGCACCAGCAGCACAGAAATGGCCGGACTCTCCTACAATGAGCAGTTCTTC.

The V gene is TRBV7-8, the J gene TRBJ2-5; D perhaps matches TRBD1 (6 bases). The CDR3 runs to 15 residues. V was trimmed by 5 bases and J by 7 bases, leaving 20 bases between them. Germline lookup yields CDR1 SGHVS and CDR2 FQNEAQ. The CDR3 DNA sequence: TGTGCCAGCAGCGCCCAGGGATTGGGGGCAGGGACCCAGTACTTC. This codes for CASSAQGLGAGTQYF. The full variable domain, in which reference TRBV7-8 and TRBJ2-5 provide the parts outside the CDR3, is GAGVSQSPRYKVAKRGQDVALRCDPISGHVSLFWYQQALGQGPEFLTYFQNEAQLDKSGLPSDRFFAERPEGSVSTLKIQRTQQEDSAVYLCASSAQGLGAGTQYFGPGTRLLVL.

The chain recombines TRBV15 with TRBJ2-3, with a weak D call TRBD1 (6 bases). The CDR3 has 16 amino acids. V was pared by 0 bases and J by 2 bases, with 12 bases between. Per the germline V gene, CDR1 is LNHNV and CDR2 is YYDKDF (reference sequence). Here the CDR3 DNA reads TGTGCCACCAGCAGAGATTTAGACAGGTTCACAGATACGCAGTATTTT. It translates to CATSRDLDRFTDTQYF.

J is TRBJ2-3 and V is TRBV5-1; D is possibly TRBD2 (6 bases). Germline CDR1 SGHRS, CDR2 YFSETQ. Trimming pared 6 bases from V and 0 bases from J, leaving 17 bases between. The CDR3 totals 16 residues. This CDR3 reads CASNIGTGTSTDTQYF. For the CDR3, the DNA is TGCGCCAGCAACATTGGGACTGGGACTAGCACAGATACGCAGTATTTT.

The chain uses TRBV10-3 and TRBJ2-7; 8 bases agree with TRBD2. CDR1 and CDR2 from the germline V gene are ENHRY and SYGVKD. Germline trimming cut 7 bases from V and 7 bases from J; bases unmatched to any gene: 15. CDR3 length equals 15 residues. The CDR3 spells CAINEVAGPPGEQYF. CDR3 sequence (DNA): TGTGCCATCAACGAAGTAGCGGGACCCCCTGGAGAGCAGTACTTC.

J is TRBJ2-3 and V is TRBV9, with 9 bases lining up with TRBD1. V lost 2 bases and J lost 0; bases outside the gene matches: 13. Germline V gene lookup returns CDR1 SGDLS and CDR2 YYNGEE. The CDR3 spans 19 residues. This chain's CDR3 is CASSVTPGQGSSSTDTQYF. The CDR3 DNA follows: TGTGCCAGCAGCGTTACCCCGGGACAGGGCAGTTCTAGCACAGATACGCAGTATTTT. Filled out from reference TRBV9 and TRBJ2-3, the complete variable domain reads DSGVTQTPKHLITATGQRVTLRCSPRSGDLSVYWYQQSLDQGLQFLIQYYNGEERAKGNILERFSAQQFPDLHSELNLSSLELGDSALYFCASSVTPGQGSSSTDTQYFGPGTRLTVL.

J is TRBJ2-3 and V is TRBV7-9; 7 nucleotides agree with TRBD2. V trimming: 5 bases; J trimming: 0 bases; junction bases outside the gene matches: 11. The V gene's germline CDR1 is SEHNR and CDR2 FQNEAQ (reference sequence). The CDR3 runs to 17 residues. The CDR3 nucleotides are TGTGCCAGCAGCCCCTTCCGGCTAGCGGCTAGCACAGATACGCAGTATTTT. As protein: CASSPFRLAASTDTQYF.